This TCR beta chain was documented in a study of control samples from healthy donors and cancer patients. Libraries were prepared by immunoSEQ multiplex PCR; TCRdb keeps only in-frame clonotypes and omits some of them. Of fewer than 150,000 clones listed, around 93% are singletons. Germline CDR1 is ENHRY and CDR2 is SYGVKD. Trimming took 3 bases from V and 5 from J; bases not matched to a gene: 11. This CDR3 has 16 amino acids. The chain recombines TRBV10-3 with TRBJ2-5; the match to TRBD1 covers 8 bases. The sequencing input was blood. The TCR was taken from a man between 18 and 35 years old in good health. The CDR3 nucleotides are TGTGCCATCAGTGACTCAGACAGGGGCTTAGAGGAGACCCAGTACTTC. This translates into CAISDSDRGLEETQYF.